This TCR beta chain is from a study of cytomegalovirus exposure and HLA in healthy donors. 13 Jbeta primers and 60 Vbeta primers were used for the PCR. Repertoires were generated with immunoSEQ multiplex PCR, while TCRdb's copy carries only in-frame clones and drops some. Of around 150,000 clones in the sample, roughly three quarters were seen once. The germline V gene encodes CDR1 MGHRA and CDR2 YSYEKL. This CDR3 spans 14 amino acids. V was cut by 1 base and J by 3 bases, with 10 bases left in between. The sample taken for sequencing was PBMCs. The V gene is TRBV4-1, the J gene TRBJ2-7, with unresolved D. This sequence originates from a woman aged 40 to 49 in good health and CMV-seronegative. In DNA form, the CDR3 reads TGCGCCAGCAGCCAAGTTAATGGCGGCTACGAGCAGTACTTC. As protein: CASSQVNGGYEQYF.